Following are 16 T cell receptor beta chains from one sample sequenced in a study of blood T cell repertoires in COVID-19 (dated by TCRdb to the early 2020s). The library was produced with the immunoSEQ multiplex PCR assay. TCRdb took over this immuneACCESS table, retaining in-frame rearrangements with V and J assigned. Such tables are incomplete; in checked studies, under half of the missing clones stem from an unresolved V gene, and the remainder is unexplained. Within this sample are some 530,000 clones, with around nine tenths of them counted one time only. Around 8% of the sample belongs to the ten largest clones. The specimen sequenced was PBMCs or T cells enriched from blood (not recorded which). Receptor source: a woman between 55 and 75 years old who had recovered from COVID-19.

This chain links TRBV12-2 with TRBJ2-7; the D call of TRBD1 is as the table states it, not checked on the DNA. TRBV12-2 represents a pseudogene. The CDR3 contains 11 residues. CDR3 sequence (DNA): TGTGCAAGTCGCTCCAGGGGCGAGCAGTACTTC. This encodes CASRSRGEQYF.

CDR3 bases: TGTGCCAGCAGCAAAGCCCGGGACAGGGGGTTCACTGAAGCTTTCTTT. Amino acids: CASSKARDRGFTEAFF. The genes are TRBV21-1 and TRBJ1-1; TRBD1, the table's D call, lacks a check against the DNA. TRBV21-1 counts as a pseudogene. The CDR3 runs 16 residues.

CDR3 bases: TGTGCCAGCAGTAACACAGCTGAAAAACTGTTTTTT. Its translation: CASSNTAEKLFF. The chain joins TRBV6-5 to TRBJ1-4, with D hard to call. The V gene lost 5 bases and the J gene lost 7 bases, with 8 bases spanning the gap. CDR3 length: 12 amino acids. The V gene's germline CDR1 is MNHEY and CDR2 SVGAGI.

This sequence joins TRBV5-1 and TRBJ1-1; D is perhaps TRBD1 (6 bases). The CDR3 runs to 17 residues. The V end lost 0 bases, the J end lost 0 bases, and 15 bases lay between the germline ends. Germline CDR1 reads SGHRS; CDR2 reads YFSETQ. This CDR3 reads CASSLVVSWGLNTEAFF. DNA for the CDR3: TGCGCCAGCAGCTTGGTTGTGAGTTGGGGGCTGAACACTGAAGCTTTCTTT.

This sequence joins TRBV24-1 and TRBJ2-3; weak D call: TRBD2 (7 bases). CDR3 length equals 15 residues. V was cut by 7 bases and J by 2 bases, with 15 bases left in between. The germline CDR1 and CDR2 sequences are KGHDR and SFDVKD. The DNA for the CDR3 is TGTGCCACCAGCCGAGCGGGGACAACCACAGATACGCAGTATTTT. Protein sequence: CATSRAGTTTDTQYF.

The chain combines TRBV5-1 with TRBJ2-7; TRBD1 might be the D (8 bases). The CDR3 consists of 14 residues. Trimming shortened V by 2 bases and J by 4 bases, and 13 bases separated the two germline ends. Germline values: CDR1 SGHRS, CDR2 YFSETQ. The CDR3 region is CASSLAGQEYEQYF. In nucleotides, the CDR3 is TGCGCCAGCAGCTTAGCGGGACAGGAATACGAGCAGTACTTC.

The chain employs TRBV2 and TRBJ1-3, with TRBD1 matching over 7 bases. Germline lookup yields CDR1 SNHLY and CDR2 FYNNEI. V shed 5 bases and J 4 bases; nucleotides not matched to a gene: 5. This CDR3 contains 14 residues. The DNA of the CDR3 is TGTGCCAGCAGTCCGACAGGGACCGGAAACACCATATATTTT. Protein: CASSPTGTGNTIYF.

The rearrangement joins TRBV5-5 to TRBJ2-7; D is possibly TRBD1 (5 bases). The CDR3 loop spans 15 amino acids. CDR1 and CDR2 from the germline V gene are SGHKS and YYEKEE (reference sequence). The germline V and J ends were trimmed by 4 bases and 4 bases, with 18 bases remaining between them. The CDR3, as DNA: TGTGCCAGCAGCGCATCCCCCCAGGGTGGGTACGAGCAGTACGTC. As protein: CASSASPQGGYEQYV.

V is TRBV2 and J is TRBJ2-3; 12 bases line up with TRBD2. The CDR3 runs to 16 residues. The V and J ends lost 6 bases and 3 bases, in that order; junction bases with no gene match: 7. CDR1 is SNHLY, CDR2 FYNNEI, per germline. The CDR3 reads CASSGTSGFATDTQYF. For the CDR3, the DNA is TGTGCCAGCAGCGGGACTAGCGGGTTTGCGACAGATACGCAGTATTTT. Full variable domain (remainder filled in from reference TRBV2 and TRBJ2-3): EPEVTQTPSHQVTQMGQEVILRCVPISNHLYFYWYRQILGQKVEFLVSFYNNEISEKSEIFDDQFSVERPDGSNFTLKIRSTKLEDSAMYFCASSGTSGFATDTQYFGPGTRLTVL.

V is TRBV27 and J is TRBJ2-2, with D possibly being TRBD2 (5 bases). Germline V CDR1 and CDR2: MNHEY, SMNVEV (reference sequence). Deletions cut 6 bases from V and 4 bases from J, with 15 bases between. The CDR3 spans 15 residues. CDR3 loop: CASSSRVEATGELFF. In nucleotides, the CDR3 is TGTGCCAGCAGCTCGCGGGTCGAGGCCACCGGGGAGCTGTTTTTT.

The sample holds one count of this clone. The gene calls are TRBV5-1 and TRBJ2-4; TRBD2 agrees at 8 bases. J gave up 6 bases and V 0 bases, and 8 bases lay outside the gene matches. The germline gives CDR1 SGHRS, CDR2 YFSETQ. This CDR3 spans 16 amino acids. The CDR3 loop reads CASSLGSGEAGNIQYF. The CDR3 coding sequence is TGCGCCAGCAGCTTGGGTAGCGGGGAGGCGGGAAACATTCAGTACTTC.

The chain is built from TRBV21-1 and TRBJ1-6. TRBV21-1 is designated a pseudogene. CDR3 length equals 16 residues. CDR3 bases: TGTGCCCGCCTCCGAGGGAGAAACCCCTATAATTCACCCCTCCACTTT. This translates into CARLRGRNPYNSPLHF.

This chain uses TRBV29-1 with TRBJ1-2; TRBD1 aligns across 10 bases. The CDR3 loop spans 13 amino acids. V lost 6 bases and J lost 5; bases outside the gene matches: 6. Germline CDR1 is SQVTM and CDR2 is ANQGSEA. The DNA for the CDR3 is TGCAGCGTCCACGGACAGGGGGTATATGGCTACACCTTC. Residues: CSVHGQGVYGYTF.

As concerns this clone: The identical CDR3 is also encoded by other nucleotide sequences in the sample. The V call is TRBV5-1, the J call TRBJ1-1; D not certain. Trimming cost V 0 bases and J 1 base, with 4 bases left between them. Germline CDR1 reads SGHRS; CDR2 reads YFSETQ. CDR3 length: 13 residues. CDR3 DNA sequence: TGCGCCAGCAGCTTGGTAAAGAACACTGAAGCTTTCTTT. It yields the protein CASSLVKNTEAFF.

The CDR3 DNA sequence: TGTGCCAGCAGCGTACAGGGTACGTGGACAGATACGCAGTATTTT. Translation gives CASSVQGTWTDTQYF. This chain links TRBV9 with TRBJ2-3; D perhaps matches TRBD1 (5 bases). From germline, CDR1 is SGDLS and CDR2 YYNGEE. Trimming cost V 1 base and J 3 bases, with 12 bases left between them. The CDR3 totals 15 residues.

V and J are TRBV5-1 and TRBJ2-3, with D perhaps matching TRBD1 (6 bases). Germline lookup yields CDR1 SGHRS and CDR2 YFSETQ. Trimming took 0 bases from V and 4 from J, leaving 12 bases between them. The CDR3 extends over 15 amino acids. CDR3 nucleotide sequence: TGCGCCAGCAGCTTGGGGCAGGGGAAGCCAGATACGCAGTATTTT. It is translated as CASSLGQGKPDTQYF.